This T cell receptor (beta chain) appears in the sequencing data of a study of early T cells in non-severe SARS-CoV-2 infection. Findings of the study overall: VDJdb matching favored anti-spike CD8 responses, missing private and CD4 specificities.

The length of the CDR3 is 17 residues. V was pared by 1 base and J by 1 base, with 7 bases of the junction left unmatched. CDR1 and CDR2 from the germline V gene are SGHRS and YFSETQ. Tagging with unique molecular identifiers was applied to individual cDNA molecules. MiXCR, run by TCRdb on the 5' RACE reads, gives a single entry per CDR3 protein. Of about 64,000 distinct CDR3 sequences in the sample, 20% to 25% are singletons; the top ten hold approximately 17%. This clonotype has a handful of counts. Its antigen is unidentified. This receptor was taken from an adult who was a healthcare worker with PCR-confirmed SARS-CoV-2 infection or an uninfected control (not recorded which). The specimen was whole blood, collected at baseline. V and J are TRBV5-1 and TRBJ1-3, with 8 bases fitting TRBD1. The CDR3 DNA follows: TGCGCCAGCAGCTTGCAGGGGGCCCTTACTTCTGGAAACACCATATATTTT. Its protein is CASSLQGALTSGNTIYF.